The clone carrying this T cell receptor (beta chain) was picked up a small number of times. The target antigen is unknown. This record belongs to a study of early T cells in non-severe SARS-CoV-2 infection. Overall study findings and caveats: VDJdb matching skewed toward anti-spike CD8 responses, missing private and CD4 specificities.

As part of library construction, unique molecular identifiers were attached to individual cDNA molecules. TCRdb re-analysed the 5' RACE reads in MiXCR, keeping a single row per CDR3 protein. Counted here are approximately 56,000 distinct CDR3 sequences, around 10% occurring once; the ten biggest clones make up less than 15%. The CDR3 has 13 amino acids. V lost 3 bases to trimming and J lost 12 bases, with 12 bases between them. The chain employs TRBV12-3 or TRBV12-4 and TRBJ1-6; possibly TRBD1 for D (6 bases). This TCR was sampled from an adult who was a healthcare worker with PCR-confirmed SARS-CoV-2 infection or an uninfected control (not recorded which). The specimen sequenced was whole blood. The CDR3 DNA reads as TGTGCCAGCAGTTTGGGAGGGGGTAAACCCCTCCACTTT. Encoded protein: CASSLGGGKPLHF.